Included here is one T cell receptor (beta chain) sequence, with context. Its antigen is currently unknown. For the second PCR, which ran for roughly 6 to 12 cycles, a sample-barcoded 5' primer and a J-beta primer mix were used. Individual samples furnished no less than 2.5 million CDR3-containing paired-end reads apiece. TCRdb redid the calling of the 5' RACE reads with MiXCR, one entry per CDR3 protein. The sample has about 640,000 distinct CDR3 sequences; 58% are singletons. Unmatched junction bases numbered 5, after V lost 6 bases and J lost 0 bases. The germline V gene encodes CDR1 DFQATT and CDR2 SNEGSKA (reference sequence). The CDR3 is 14 residues long. The sample originates from a study of blood T cells in healthy people across ages. Total RNA amounts of at least 5 micrograms were extracted per sample. Study results and caveats: The long-lived group displayed more naive CD4+ cells, plus higher diversity, than the aged donors did.

This receptor was taken from a man in his fifties or sixties in good health. The sample comprised blood. This chain connects TRBV20-1 to TRBJ2-5, with 9 bases identical to TRBD1. The CDR3 spells CSADRDRDQETQYF. CDR3 sequence (DNA): TGCAGTGCGGACCGGGACAGGGACCAAGAGACCCAGTACTTC.